A single sample is the source of the 18 T cell receptor beta chains below, sequenced in a study of beta chain features in type 1 diabetes. The investigators reverse transcribed all of the isolated RNA, so they sequenced expressed TCRB transcripts. TCRdb's table, derived via immunoSEQ multiplex PCR, lists solely in-frame clones and lacks some. The data show roughly 610,000 clones, about 16% seen once. The sample consisted of naive CD4+ T cells from blood. These receptors all come from a young man in good health.

This clone occurred a few times. J is TRBJ1-2 and V is TRBV4-3, with D perhaps TRBD1 (6 bases). The CDR3 consists of 14 residues. Germline CDR1 reads LGHNA; CDR2 reads YSLEER. V was shortened by 4 bases and J by 4 bases, with 13 bases between the two germline ends. The CDR3 loop is CASSRLDRSYGYTF. The CDR3 region has the DNA TGCGCCAGCAGCCGCCTCGACAGGAGCTATGGCTACACCTTC.

In this sample, this clone turned up a few times. The V gene is TRBV7-2, the J gene TRBJ2-5; D is unclear. Per germline, CDR1 SGHTA and CDR2 FQGNSA. V was pared by 1 base and J by 5 bases, with 8 bases between. There are 13 residues in the CDR3. In nucleotides, the CDR3 is TGTGCCAGCAGCTTAGACCGTGGCGAGACCCAGTACTTC. This encodes CASSLDRGETQYF.

The V gene is TRBV7-2, the J gene TRBJ2-1; 15 bases map to TRBD2. The CDR3 contains 19 residues. Germline-derived CDR1 and CDR2 are SGHTA and FQGNSA. V lost 5 bases to trimming and J lost 0 bases; unmatched junction nucleotides: 8. As DNA, the CDR3 is TGTGCCAGCAGCGGGACTAGCGGGAGGACTCTTAGCTCCTACAATGAGCAGTTCTTC. It codes for CASSGTSGRTLSSYNEQFF.

In its sample, this clone was seen a few times. V usage is TRBV7-2 and J usage is TRBJ1-5; tentative D call: TRBD1 (6 bases). Germline V gene data show CDR1 as SGHTA and CDR2 as FQGNSA. CDR3 size: 15 residues. V lost 5 bases and J 6 bases, leaving 17 bases between the germline ends. The CDR3 nucleotides are TGTGCCAGCAGCGGACAAGGTGGCAGGGGTCAGCCCCAGCATTTT. Translating it yields CASSGQGGRGQPQHF.

Comment on this clone: One end of the junction varies from germline; a read error may be responsible. The gene calls are TRBV7-2 and TRBJ2-2; D gene unclear. The CDR3 sequence is 12 residues long. Germline CDR1 is SGHTA and CDR2 is FQGNSA. In DNA, the CDR3 is TGTGCCAGCAGCTTAGCCGGTGGCGGACGGGTTTTT. This encodes CASSLAGGGRVF.

This clone was found a few times. This chain links TRBV4-2 with TRBJ2-3; 11 nucleotides agree with TRBD2. Germline V gene lookup returns CDR1 LGHNA and CDR2 YNFKEQ. The CDR3 is 20 residues long. V lost 0 bases and J lost 0; bases outside the gene matches: 11. CDR3 in amino acids: CASSQEGRTSGGASTDTQYF. The CDR3 DNA reads TGTGCCAGCAGCCAAGAAGGGCGCACTAGCGGGGGCGCTAGCACAGATACGCAGTATTTT.

The chain recombines TRBV5-1 with TRBJ1-1; D ambiguous. The V gene's germline CDR1 is SGHRS and CDR2 YFSETQ. This CDR3 is built from 12 residues. The germline V and J ends were trimmed by 10 bases and 6 bases, with 16 bases remaining between them. CDR3 DNA sequence: TGCGCCCCCGTTATAGGATTCGCTGAAGCTTTCTTT. It is translated as CAPVIGFAEAFF.

This clone was detected only a few times. The V and J genes are TRBV19 and TRBJ1-5, with D possibly TRBD1 on 6 matching bases. In germline, CDR1 is LNHDA, CDR2 SQIVND (reference sequence). The CDR3 has 14 residues. V gave up 5 bases and J gave up 4 bases, with 12 bases separating them. CDR3 loop: CASSLIQGNQPQHF. In nucleotides, the CDR3 is TGTGCCAGTAGTCTAATACAGGGAAATCAGCCCCAGCATTTT.

This clone appeared a few times. Being one base from a much bigger clone, this may be a read error. J is TRBJ2-7 and V is TRBV7-9; no firm D call. This CDR3 comprises 11 residues. Trimming removed 5 bases from V and 2 bases from J, with 4 bases in between. Germline loops: CDR1 SEHNR, CDR2 FQNEAQ (reference sequence). The CDR3 DNA reads as TGTGCCAGCAGCGCCGCCTACGAGCAGTACTTC. It translates to CASSAAYEQYF.

This clone was recorded a few times. The chain uses TRBV14 and TRBJ1-2; D possibly corresponds to TRBD1 (5 bases). The V and J ends lost 4 bases and 7 bases respectively, with 16 bases between them. This CDR3 spans 14 amino acids. From germline, CDR1 is SGHDN and CDR2 FVKESK. CDR3 region: CASSRTGTYFGYTF. The CDR3 bases are TGTGCCAGCAGCCGTACCGGGACCTATTTTGGCTACACCTTC. The entire variable domain, with the rest obtained from reference TRBV14 and TRBJ1-2, is as follows: EAGVTQFPSHSVIEKGQTVTLRCDPISGHDNLYWYRRVMGKEIKFLLHFVKESKQDESGMPNNRFLAERTGGTYSTLKVQPAELEDSGVYFCASSRTGTYFGYTFGSGTRLTVV.

The V gene is TRBV4-3, the J gene TRBJ2-3, with 7 positions matching TRBD1. Unmatched junction bases numbered 14, after V lost 0 bases and J lost 11 bases. The CDR3 is 16 residues long. Germline V gives CDR1 LGHNA, CDR2 YSLEER. The CDR3 reads CASSQEGTVARGRQYF. The CDR3 DNA reads as TGCGCCAGCAGCCAAGAGGGGACAGTGGCAAGGGGTAGGCAGTATTTT.

The rearrangement uses TRBV13 and TRBJ1-2; 7 nucleotides line up with TRBD1. Germline CDR1 is PRHDT and CDR2 is FYEKMQ (reference sequence). Trimming took 1 base from V and 4 from J; bases not matched to a gene: 15. This CDR3 has 18 amino acids. The DNA of the CDR3 is TGTGCCAGCAGCTTAGAAGCTATGGACAGGCATATTCCCTATGGCTACACCTTC. This translates into CASSLEAMDRHIPYGYTF.

The chain links TRBV5-4 to TRBJ1-2; TRBD1 agrees at 7 bases. The V gene's germline CDR1 is SGHNT and CDR2 YYREEE (reference sequence). Losses at the gene ends were 4 bases for V and 3 bases for J; bases not matched to a gene: 9. The CDR3 extends over 15 amino acids. CDR3 in amino acids: CASSPGQFTDYGYTF. The DNA for the CDR3 is TGTGCCAGCAGCCCGGGACAGTTCACTGACTATGGCTACACCTTC. The full variable domain, its missing parts supplied by reference TRBV5-4 and TRBJ1-2, is ETGVTQSPTHLIKTRGQQVTLRCSSQSGHNTVSWYQQALGQGPQFIFQYYREEENGRGNFPPRFSGLQFPNYSSELNVNALELDDSALYLCASSPGQFTDYGYTFGSGTRLTVV.

In DNA, the CDR3 is TGTGCCAGCAGTTATAGGGGGGACGGGCTTGAGCAGTTCTTC. This gives the protein CASSYRGDGLEQFF. The chain combines TRBV6-5 with TRBJ2-1, with D perhaps TRBD1 or TRBD2 (6 bases each). Trimming left V 3 bases short and J 9 bases short, with 15 bases between. The germline CDR1 and CDR2 sequences are MNHEY and SVGAGI. The CDR3 covers 14 residues.

This clone was detected only a few times. The chain joins TRBV5-1 to TRBJ2-1, with 7 bases matching TRBD1. The germline V gene encodes CDR1 SGHRS and CDR2 YFSETQ. J lost 5 bases, V lost 4 bases, and 3 bases had no gene match. The CDR3 contains 13 residues. The CDR3 DNA is TGCGCCAGCAGCCGGGACAGCCACAATGAGCAGTTCTTC. This translates into CASSRDSHNEQFF.

The chain's CDR3 is CASGQSTDTQYF. The CDR3 DNA reads TGTGCCAGCGGACAGAGCACAGATACGCAGTATTTT. The V gene is TRBV6-1, the J gene TRBJ2-3; D possibly corresponds to TRBD1 (6 bases). Germline assignment: CDR1 MNHNS and CDR2 SASEGT. This CDR3 spans 12 amino acids. V gave up 8 bases and J gave up 0 bases, with 6 bases separating them.

This clone was seen more than once but under ten times. The chain links TRBV5-1 to TRBJ2-6; tentative D call: TRBD1 (5 bases). The CDR3 is 15 amino acids. Germline V gene data show CDR1 as SGHRS and CDR2 as YFSETQ. The V and J ends lost 4 bases and 0 bases respectively, with 8 bases between them. As DNA, the CDR3 is TGCGCCAGCAGCGCTCAGGGCTCTGGGGCCAACGTCCTGACTTTC. It is translated as CASSAQGSGANVLTF.

The sample holds a few counts of this clone. The rearrangement joins TRBV5-1 to TRBJ2-5; D is possibly TRBD1 or TRBD2 (5 bases each). The germline CDR1 and CDR2 sequences are SGHRS and YFSETQ. There are 14 residues in the CDR3. Trimming removed 4 bases from V and 0 bases from J, with 10 bases in between. The CDR3 loop reads CASSIGADQETQYF. The CDR3 nucleotides read TGCGCCAGCAGCATCGGGGCAGACCAAGAGACCCAGTACTTC.